What follows are 29 T cell receptor beta chains derived from one specimen sequenced in a study of T cell clonality in common variable immunodeficiency. Clones were read by immunoSEQ multiplex PCR, and TCRdb kept only the in-frame ones, dropping some. The sample shows 25,000 to 30,000 clones, none of them appearing just once. The antigens these receptors bind are not known. Study-wide points: Common variable immunodeficiency TCR beta sequences reportedly had fewer deletions and N-nucleotide insertions.

Sequenced sample: peripheral blood mononuclear cells. Receptor source: a human donor with common variable immunodeficiency.

This clone has at least ten counts. Partial CDR3 DNA: TGCGCCAGCAGCTTGTTGGGACAGACTGGAAACACC. Protein product: CASSLLGQTGNT. In full, the CDR3 reads CASSLLGQTGNTIYF. The genes are TRBV5-1 and TRBJ1-3, with 7 bases that match TRBD1. Coverage ceases 3 residues before the CDR3 finishes, and the germline J gene fills in the end. V lost 1 base to trimming and J lost 2 bases; unmatched junction nucleotides: 3. CDR1 and CDR2 (germline): SGHRS, YFSETQ. This CDR3 has 15 amino acids.

As concerns this clone: The read terminates 3 residues ahead of where the CDR3 ends, so the germline J gene completes it. The genes are TRBV7-3 and TRBJ2-7; 7 nucleotides agree with TRBD1. Unmatched junction bases numbered 11, after V lost 6 bases and J lost 3 bases. The germline gives CDR1 SGHTA, CDR2 FQGTGA. The CDR3 consists of 15 residues. The sequenced CDR3 bases are TGTGCCAGCAGTTCGACAGGGAATCTGGACTACGAG. Protein: CASSSTGNLDYE. The entire CDR3 reads CASSSTGNLDYEQYF.

Of note for this clone: The read terminates 3 residues ahead of where the CDR3 ends, so the germline J gene completes it. The chain employs TRBV2 and TRBJ2-2; 10 bases agree with TRBD1. CDR3 length: 15 amino acids. The germline V gene encodes CDR1 SNHLY and CDR2 FYNNEI. V gave up 5 bases and J gave up 4 bases; unmatched junction bases: 4. CDR3 amino acids: CASSLTGGGTGELFF. CDR3 DNA, as far as it was read: TGTGCCAGCAGTTTGACAGGGGGCGGCACCGGGGAG.

This clone appeared many times. The sequence runs out 3 residues before the end of the CDR3; the remainder is reconstructed from the germline J gene. The chain couples TRBV15 to TRBJ1-5; 8 nucleotides align to TRBD1. The CDR3 is 16 residues long. V lost 6 bases to trimming and J lost 9 bases; unmatched junction nucleotides: 16. Germline V lookup: CDR1 LNHNV, CDR2 YYDKDF (reference sequence). The CDR3 bases that were read are TGTGCCACCAGGTCGATCGGACAGGGCCCACAAGGGCCC. Its translation: CATRSIGQGPQGP. The CDR3 reads in full as CATRSIGQGPQGPQHF.

This clone was counted a few times. The read terminates 3 residues before the CDR3 end, so the remaining end is supplied by the germline J gene. The chain joins TRBV7-6 to TRBJ2-7, with 10 bases lining up with TRBD1. V trimming: 4 bases; J trimming: 6 bases; junction bases outside the gene matches: 9. The germline CDR1 and CDR2 sequences are SGHVS and FNYEAQ. CDR3 length: 15 amino acids. The CDR3: CASSWAGTGDGEQYF. The CDR3 bases that were read are TGTGCCAGCAGCTGGGCCGGGACAGGGGATGGCGAG.

This clone was found many times. With the read ending 3 residues before the CDR3 end, the germline J gene is used to fill in that end. This chain uses TRBV30 with TRBJ2-3; a weak D match, TRBD1 (5 bases). Trimming took 6 bases from V and 3 from J, leaving 16 bases between them. The CDR3 contains 14 residues. The germline V gene has CDR1 GTSNPN and CDR2 SVGIG (reference sequence). Incomplete CDR3 DNA: TGTGCCTGCGAGAAAGGGGTAGGAACAGATACG. This sequence encodes CACEKGVGTDT. The complete CDR3 sequence is CACEKGVGTDTQYF.

This clone has only a few counts. The read ends 3 residues early relative to the CDR3; the germline J gene fills the gap. The chain joins TRBV11-2 to TRBJ1-6; no reliable D call. With 0 bases removed from V and 7 bases from J, the gap between germline ends came to 7 bases. CDR1 is SGHAT and CDR2 is FQNNGV in the germline V gene. The CDR3 has 14 residues. Incomplete CDR3 DNA: TGTGCCAGCAGCTTAGATCCCGGGAATTCACCC. Amino acid sequence: CASSLDPGNSP. The CDR3 reads in full as CASSLDPGNSPLHF.

This clone was detected ten times or more. The part of the CDR3 DNA that was read is TGTGCCAGCAGAGGACAGGGGGCGACTGAA. Encoded protein: CASRGQGATE. The full CDR3 is CASRGQGATEAFF. This sequence joins TRBV2 and TRBJ1-1, with 11 positions matching TRBD1. The sequenced fragment ends 3 residues before the CDR3 boundary, so the rest is inferred from the germline J gene. The CDR3 is 13 amino acids. Germline values: CDR1 SNHLY, CDR2 FYNNEI. With 6 bases clipped from V and 5 bases from J, the junction kept 2 bases outside the gene matches.

On this clone itself: The DNA ends 3 residues before the CDR3 does, and the rest of the CDR3 is filled in from the germline J gene. V usage is TRBV18 and J usage is TRBJ2-1; 8 nucleotides align to TRBD2. The CDR3 extends over 15 amino acids. J gave up 5 bases and V 1 base, and 4 bases lay outside the gene matches. The germline V gene has CDR1 KGHSH and CDR2 LQKENI. The covered CDR3 bases are TGTGCCAGCTCACCACAGCGGGAGAGGAACAATGAG. Translating gives CASSPQRERNNE. The entire CDR3 protein is CASSPQRERNNEQFF.

As regards this clone: From the germline J gene comes the end of the CDR3, since the read stops 3 residues before it. The rearrangement joins TRBV2 to TRBJ1-1; 9 nucleotides agree with TRBD1. The CDR3 spans 13 residues. Germline V lookup: CDR1 SNHLY, CDR2 FYNNEI. V was clipped by 6 bases and J by 1 base; unmatched bases: 0. The CDR3 here is CASRGQGNTEAFF. The CDR3 DNA, read in part, is TGTGCCAGCAGGGGACAGGGGAACACTGAA.

This clone was counted at least ten times. The read comes to an end 3 residues before the CDR3 does, leaving the germline J gene to fill in the end. The chain recombines TRBV23-1 with TRBJ2-7; perhaps TRBD1 as D (6 bases). TRBV23-1 is noted as an ORF with a role that remains uncertain. The CDR3 sequence is 18 residues long. The ends were cut back, 0 bases at V and 0 bases at J, with 18 bases in the middle. The chain's CDR3 is CASSQSDGLTDSSYEQYF. The CDR3 DNA, read in part, is TGCGCCAGCAGTCAATCGGACGGCCTGACGGACAGCTCCTACGAG.

This clone was recorded a few times. The part of the CDR3 DNA that was read is TGCGCCAGCAGCTTGCTTTTACAGGGGGCAACTTACGAG. Residues: CASSLLLQGATYE. The full CDR3 sequence reads CASSLLLQGATYEQYF. The chain carries TRBV5-1 and TRBJ2-7; 9 bases are shared with TRBD1. Read coverage stops 3 residues before the CDR3 terminus; the germline J gene supplies the remainder. The CDR3 contains 16 residues. Per germline, CDR1 SGHRS and CDR2 YFSETQ. V lost 1 base and J lost 4; bases outside the gene matches: 9. The full variable domain, completed using reference TRBV5-1 and TRBJ2-7, is KAGVTQTPRYLIKTRGQQVTLSCSPISGHRSVSWYQQTPGQGLQFLFEYFSETQRNKGNFPGRFSGRQFSNSRSEMNVSTLELGDSALYLCASSLLLQGATYEQYFGPGTRLTVT.

With regard to this clone: With the read ending 3 residues before the CDR3 end, the germline J gene is used to fill in that end. V and J are TRBV23-1 and TRBJ1-1; 7 bases fit TRBD1. TRBV23-1 is filed as an ORF, its function uncertain. There are 17 residues in the CDR3. J gave up 7 bases and V 3 bases, and 17 bases lay outside the gene matches. The part of the CDR3 DNA that was read is TGCGCCAGCAGTCACACAGGGACAGAGGACCCCAAGATTGAA. Its translation: CASSHTGTEDPKIE. Given in full, the CDR3 is CASSHTGTEDPKIEAFF.

In regard to this clone: The sequence runs out 3 residues before the end of the CDR3; the remainder is reconstructed from the germline J gene. This chain connects TRBV5-1 to TRBJ2-1; 9 bases match TRBD2. The CDR3 contains 15 residues. Unmatched junction bases numbered 4, after V lost 0 bases and J lost 6 bases. Per the germline V gene, CDR1 is SGHRS and CDR2 is YFSETQ. The CDR3 reads CASSLGLAGSNEQFF. The part of the CDR3 DNA that was read is TGCGCCAGCAGCTTGGGTCTAGCGGGAAGCAATGAG.

A few counts support this clone. One end of the junction is discordant with germline, which a read error may explain. The read stops 3 residues short of the end of the CDR3; the missing end is completed from the germline J gene. This chain connects TRBV7-9 to TRBJ2-5, with D perhaps TRBD1 (5 bases). CDR1 SEHNR and CDR2 FQNEAQ come from the germline V gene (reference sequence). The CDR3 totals 13 residues. Incomplete CDR3 DNA: TGTTCCAGCAGCTCTAGGGGTCAAGAGACC. Translation gives CSSSSRGQET. The entire CDR3 reads CSSSSRGQETQYF.

In its sample, this clone was seen many times. The CDR3 end lies 3 residues beyond the end of the read and is filled in from the germline J gene. The chain links TRBV7-8 to TRBJ2-5; D possibly corresponds to TRBD2 (7 bases). Germline CDR1 and CDR2: SGHVS and FQNEAQ. Trimming took 11 bases from V and 0 from J, leaving 16 bases between them. The CDR3 contains 14 residues. The CDR3 bases that were read are TGTGCCGTCAACCGGGGGGCAGACCAAGAGACC. Residues: CAVNRGADQET. The entire CDR3 sequence reads CAVNRGADQETQYF.

In this sample, this clone turned up many times. Coverage ceases 3 residues before the CDR3 finishes, and the germline J gene fills in the end. This rearrangement joins TRBV29-1 to TRBJ2-1, with a possible D match to TRBD2 (6 bases). Germline values: CDR1 SQVTM, CDR2 ANQGSEA. V lost 7 bases, J lost 7 bases, and 20 bases lay in between. The CDR3 contains 14 residues. The CDR3: CSAPGLGGRNEQFF. The covered CDR3 bases are TGCAGCGCACCCGGACTTGGGGGGAGGAATGAG.

This clone was seen at least ten times. The read ends 3 residues shy of where the CDR3 ends; the end is completed using the germline J gene. The V call is TRBV7-8, the J call TRBJ2-7; 8 bases align to TRBD2. V was pared by 3 bases and J by 4 bases, with 5 bases of the junction left unmatched. The CDR3 is made up of 14 amino acids. From germline, CDR1 is SGHVS and CDR2 FQNEAQ. The CDR3 spells CASSLAGGSYEQYF. The CDR3 bases that were read are TGTGCCAGCAGCTTGGCGGGGGGCTCATACGAG.

As to this clone: The read falls 3 residues short of the CDR3 end, and the missing part is taken from the germline J gene. The rearrangement links TRBV7-6 to TRBJ1-4; TRBD1 agrees at 8 bases. The CDR3 extends over 14 amino acids. V lost 8 bases, J lost 6 bases, and 8 bases stayed unmatched. Germline CDR1 is SGHVS and CDR2 is FNYEAQ. The CDR3 DNA, read in part, is TGTGCCAGCCGGACAGGGCTTCGGCATGAAAAA. It encodes CASRTGLRHEK. The entire CDR3 is CASRTGLRHEKLFF. The whole variable domain, remainder taken from reference TRBV7-6 and TRBJ1-4, is GAGVSQSPRYKVTKRGQDVALRCDPISGHVSLYWYRQALGQGPEFLTYFNYEAQQDKSGLPNDRFSAERPEGSISTLTIQRTEQRDSAMYRCASRTGLRHEKLFFGSGTQLSVL.

This clone showed up just a few times. The read falls 3 residues short of the CDR3 end, and the missing part is taken from the germline J gene. The chain employs TRBV7-9 and TRBJ1-2; a possible D gene is TRBD1 (6 bases). Germline V lookup: CDR1 SEHNR, CDR2 FQNEAQ (reference sequence). This CDR3 is built from 14 residues. V shed 3 bases and J shed 6 bases, with 14 bases lying between them. The CDR3 bases that were read are TGTGCCAGCAGCTTCTACCGGGACACCAATGGC. Protein: CASSFYRDTNG. The whole CDR3 reads CASSFYRDTNGYTF.

As for this clone: The read is 3 residues too short to cover the CDR3 end, so that end is filled in from the germline J gene. The chain employs TRBV18 and TRBJ2-7; possible D gene TRBD2, 7 bases. Germline V gene lookup returns CDR1 KGHSH and CDR2 LQKENI. CDR3 length: 17 residues. V lost 0 bases to trimming and J lost 3 bases, with 18 bases between them. CDR3 DNA (partial): TGTGCCAGCTCACCACCGGACGGGGGGCTGATTCTCTACGAG. It translates to CASSPPDGGLILYE. The entire CDR3 reads CASSPPDGGLILYEQYF.

This clone was counted a few times. Read sequence stops 3 residues before the CDR3 end, and the germline J gene provides the missing end. V usage is TRBV7-2 and J usage is TRBJ2-7, with 9 bases fitting TRBD1. The CDR3 has 15 residues. V lost 6 bases and J lost 0; bases outside the gene matches: 6. Germline CDR1 and CDR2: SGHTA and FQGNSA. CDR3 loop: CASSPGTGRSYEQYF. The CDR3 DNA, read in part, is TGTGCCAGCAGTCCCGGGACAGGGCGCTCCTACGAG.

In regard to this clone: Read sequence stops 3 residues before the CDR3 end, and the germline J gene provides the missing end. V and J are TRBV19 and TRBJ2-2, with no clear D. Germline CDR1 and CDR2: LNHDA and SQIVND (reference sequence). V lost 7 bases and J 1 base, leaving 16 bases between the germline ends. CDR3 size: 16 residues. CDR3 residues: CASNLRLSRNTGELFF. The CDR3 DNA, read in part, is TGTGCCAGTAATTTACGTCTGTCCAGGAACACCGGGGAG.

This clone was detected only a few times. The read terminates 3 residues ahead of where the CDR3 ends, so the germline J gene completes it. The gene calls are TRBV18 and TRBJ1-2; TRBD1 is a possible D gene (6 bases). The CDR3 runs 14 residues. The germline CDR1 and CDR2 sequences are KGHSH and LQKENI. Trimming shortened V by 1 base and J by 3 bases, and 9 bases separated the two germline ends. The DNA read from the CDR3 is TGTGCCAGCTCACCACGGGCAGGGGACTATGGC. Translating gives CASSPRAGDYG. The entire CDR3 is CASSPRAGDYGYTF.

This clone has just a few counts. The CDR3 end is not reached by the read, which stops 3 residues before it; the germline J gene fills it in. This chain joins TRBV5-1 and TRBJ2-7; D perhaps matches TRBD1 (5 bases). V was shortened by 5 bases and J by 2 bases, with 14 bases between the two germline ends. Germline CDR1 reads SGHRS; CDR2 reads YFSETQ. This CDR3 contains 14 residues. CDR3 protein: CASRVLGPTYEQYF. CDR3 bases read: TGCGCCAGCAGGGTCCTGGGGCCTACCTACGAG.

This clone was seen ten or more times. The observed sequence ends 3 residues before the CDR3 terminus, with the missing tail filled in from the germline J gene. The gene calls are TRBV7-9 and TRBJ1-1, with D hard to call. This CDR3 is 13 amino acids long. Germline CDR1 and CDR2: SEHNR and FQNEAQ (reference sequence). Partial CDR3 DNA: TGTGCCAGCAGCCCAGGCTTAGGGCTCGAA. Residues: CASSPGLGLE. The full CDR3 protein reads CASSPGLGLEAFF.

This clone was recorded a few times. From the germline J gene comes the end of the CDR3, since the read stops 3 residues before it. The J gene is TRBJ1-6, the V gene TRBV2; 7 bases are a match to TRBD1. Germline V gives CDR1 SNHLY, CDR2 FYNNEI. This CDR3 is 16 amino acids long. The ends lost 0 bases at V and 7 bases at J; junction bases unmatched: 6. CDR3 residues: CASSEAGQLTNSPLHF. The part of the CDR3 DNA that was read is TGTGCCAGCAGTGAAGCGGGACAGTTGACCAATTCACCC.

This clone was picked up many times. Partial CDR3 DNA: TGCAGTGCTAGTAGCAGCAATCAGCCC. Translating it yields CSASSSNQP. The whole CDR3 sequence reads CSASSSNQPQHF. The rearrangement joins TRBV20-1 to TRBJ1-5; D gene unclear. The read stops 3 residues short of the end of the CDR3; the missing end is completed from the germline J gene. In germline, CDR1 is DFQATT, CDR2 SNEGSKA (reference sequence). The CDR3 totals 12 residues. V shed 3 bases and J shed 1 base, with 4 bases lying between them.

This clone has more than one count but fewer than ten. The CDR3 is cut off 3 residues early in the read; its end comes from the germline J gene. The chain is built from TRBV19 and TRBJ2-7; a weak D match, TRBD1 (6 bases). CDR1 and CDR2 from the germline V gene are LNHDA and SQIVND (reference sequence). CDR3 length: 14 amino acids. The V end lost 4 bases, the J end lost 0 bases, and 10 bases lay between the germline ends. CDR3: CASSKVRGSYEQYF. CDR3 DNA (partial): TGTGCCAGTAGTAAAGTCAGGGGCTCCTACGAG.